Below are 8 T cell receptor beta chains sequenced from a single sample in a study of cytomegalovirus exposure and HLA in healthy donors. Primers included in the PCR were 60 Vbeta and 13 Jbeta primers. Only in-frame clones appear in the TCRdb table, and some are missing; sequencing was by immunoSEQ multiplex PCR. This table has some 110,000 clones, around three quarters appearing once. Source material: PBMCs. The receptors were gathered from a woman aged 40 to 50 in good health and CMV-seropositive.

The chain carries TRBV11-3 and TRBJ2-1, with D maybe TRBD2 (6 bases). Germline loops: CDR1 SGHNT, CDR2 YENEEA. V dropped 0 bases and J dropped 7 bases, with 10 bases sitting between them. This CDR3 contains 14 residues. The CDR3 protein is CASSLEGGENEQFF. CDR3 nucleotide sequence: TGTGCCAGCAGCTTAGAAGGCGGGGAGAATGAGCAGTTCTTC.

The chain links TRBV7-3 to TRBJ2-2, with D perhaps TRBD2 (5 bases). The V gene lost 2 bases and the J gene lost 6 bases, with 13 bases spanning the gap. This CDR3 is built from 15 residues. Germline CDR1 reads SGHTA; CDR2 reads FQGTGA. CDR3 residues: CASSLEGGHAGELFF. The DNA of the CDR3 is TGTGCCAGCAGCTTAGAAGGAGGTCACGCCGGGGAGCTGTTTTTT.

V and J are TRBV15 and TRBJ1-1; D unclear. CDR3 size: 13 residues. The germline CDR1 and CDR2 sequences are LNHNV and YYDKDF (reference sequence). The germline V and J ends were trimmed by 0 bases and 7 bases, with 9 bases remaining between them. The CDR3 loop is CATSRDLGSEAFF. The CDR3 bases are TGTGCCACCAGCAGAGATTTGGGCAGTGAAGCTTTCTTT.

The sample holds a few counts of this clone. The rearrangement joins TRBV13 to TRBJ2-2, with TRBD2 matching 11 bases. The germline V gene has CDR1 PRHDT and CDR2 FYEKMQ (reference sequence). Losses at the gene ends were 0 bases for V and 6 bases for J; bases not matched to a gene: 3. The CDR3 has 16 amino acids. The CDR3 region has the DNA TGTGCCAGCAGCTTAGGACTAGCGGGAGTTCCCGGGGAGCTGTTTTTT. This encodes CASSLGLAGVPGELFF.

The rearrangement uses TRBV6-5 and TRBJ2-1, with 7 bases lining up with TRBD2. With 4 bases clipped from V and 10 bases from J, the junction kept 13 bases outside the gene matches. Germline lookup yields CDR1 MNHEY and CDR2 SVGAGI. The CDR3 consists of 15 residues. CDR3 DNA: TGTGCCAGCAGTTCCGCGGGAGTCCGCCCGGGGGAGCAGTTCTTC. Its translation: CASSSAGVRPGEQFF.

As concerns this clone: Its ends do not fully match the called genes, so a read error is possible. V usage is TRBV7-9 and J usage is TRBJ1-5, with a weak D call TRBD1 (5 bases). This CDR3 region has 15 residues. Germline V gene lookup returns CDR1 SEHNR and CDR2 FQNEAQ (reference sequence). The CDR3 region is CSSSLGSGGNQPQHF. In nucleotides, the CDR3 is TGTTCCAGCAGCTTAGGGTCGGGGGGCAATCAGCCCCAGCATTTT. Filled out from reference TRBV7-9 and TRBJ1-5, the complete variable domain reads DTGVSQNPRHKITKRGQNVTFRCDPISEHNRLYWYRQTLGQGPEFLTYFQNEAQLEKSRLLSDRFSAERPKGSFSTLEIQRTEQGDSAMYLCSSSLGSGGNQPQHFGDGTRLSIL.

This clone was counted only a few times. The chain carries TRBV7-3 and TRBJ2-1, with 9 bases that match TRBD2. Germline CDR1 is SGHTA and CDR2 is FQGTGA. V shed 5 bases and J 0 bases; nucleotides not matched to a gene: 8. The CDR3 extends over 17 amino acids. CDR3 sequence (DNA): TGTGCCAGCAGCCCCCAGGGCGGGAGGGCCTCCTACAATGAGCAGTTCTTC. Its translation: CASSPQGGRASYNEQFF.

CDR3 amino acids: CASSETVNQPQHF. The CDR3 bases are TGTGCCAGCAGTGAGACAGTTAATCAGCCCCAGCATTTT. This chain connects TRBV6-5 to TRBJ1-5, with D possibly being TRBD1 (5 bases). This CDR3 region has 13 residues. V lost 5 bases and J 4 bases, leaving 9 bases between the germline ends. CDR1 is MNHEY and CDR2 is SVGAGI in the germline V gene.